The sequence of this T cell receptor (beta chain) was determined in a study of OX40 agonist ivuxolimab in advanced cancers. Study background: Ivuxolimab, an agonistic anti-OX40 (CD134) antibody, was given to patients. Patients with prior anti-PD-1, anti-PD-L1 or anti-CTLA-4 therapy were eligible; 40% had some. Three patients had partial responses: one hepatocellular carcinoma, two cutaneous melanoma.

Patients with autoimmune history or systemic immunosuppression were excluded. Germline lookup yields CDR1 LNHNV and CDR2 YYDKDF (reference sequence). Between the trimmed V and J ends, which lost 5 bases and 4 bases, there was a span of 8 bases. This CDR3 comprises 12 residues. The protocol was immunoSEQ multiplex PCR, while the TCRdb copy is restricted to in-frame clones and leaves out a portion. The sample yields roughly 62,000 clones, roughly 84% seen once. This clonotype was sampled from an adult with an advanced solid tumor such as melanoma, head and neck, liver or kidney cancer. The specimen comprised CD4+ or CD8+ T cells sorted from blood, sampled in a trial of the OX40 agonist ivuxolimab. V gene TRBV15 combines with J gene TRBJ2-5; D is unresolved. In DNA, the CDR3 is TGTGCCACCAGCGTGGGATCAGAGACCCAGTACTTC. This encodes CATSVGSETQYF.